This T cell receptor (beta chain) was sequenced during a study of T cells in Graves' hyperthyroidism and ophthalmopathy. Study-level points and caveats: Clonotypes that were expanded in thyroid above 0.001 mostly appeared in blood too.

TCR beta CDR3 sequences were amplified from RNA transcripts. Primed by the HTBI set, a first-round RT-PCR was run on the TCR CDR3. One entry per CDR3 protein, called by TCRdb with MiXCR from the multiplex PCR reads. This sample has a few hundred thousand distinct CDR3 sequences, with less than 20% found just once. Diagnosis of hyperthyroidism was new in patients aged 18 to 65, and its duration was under 2 months. The CDR3 sequence is 14 residues long. Germline V gene data show CDR1 as SGHTA and CDR2 as FQGNSA. V lost 1 base, J lost 4 bases, and 10 bases lay in between. In its sample, this clonotype was seen many times. Its antigen is undetermined.

Material for sequencing was blood. This chain connects TRBV7-2 to TRBJ1-2, with D perhaps TRBD1 (6 bases). The TCR was taken from a woman between 45 and 65 years old with Graves' hyperthyroidism. The CDR3 DNA reads as TGTGCCAGCAGCTTAGTTGGGGGCTTCTATGGCTACACCTTC. This translates into CASSLVGGFYGYTF.